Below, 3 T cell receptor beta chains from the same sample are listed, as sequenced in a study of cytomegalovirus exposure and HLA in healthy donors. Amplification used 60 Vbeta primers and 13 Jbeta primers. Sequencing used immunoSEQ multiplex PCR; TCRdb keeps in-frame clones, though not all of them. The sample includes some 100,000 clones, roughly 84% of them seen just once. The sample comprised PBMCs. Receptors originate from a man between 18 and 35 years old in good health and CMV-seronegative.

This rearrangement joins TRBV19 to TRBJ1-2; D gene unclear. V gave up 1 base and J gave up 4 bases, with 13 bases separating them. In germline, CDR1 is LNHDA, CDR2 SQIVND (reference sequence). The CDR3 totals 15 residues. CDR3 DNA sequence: TGTGCCAGTAGTATAGTGCCAGAAACCCTCTATGGCTACACCTTC. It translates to CASSIVPETLYGYTF.

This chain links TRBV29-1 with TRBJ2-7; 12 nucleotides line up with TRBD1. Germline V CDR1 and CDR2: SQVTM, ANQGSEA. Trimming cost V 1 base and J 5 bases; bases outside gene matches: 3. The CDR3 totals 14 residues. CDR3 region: CSVEVRDRGHEQYF. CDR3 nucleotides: TGCAGCGTTGAAGTCCGGGACAGGGGGCACGAGCAGTACTTC.

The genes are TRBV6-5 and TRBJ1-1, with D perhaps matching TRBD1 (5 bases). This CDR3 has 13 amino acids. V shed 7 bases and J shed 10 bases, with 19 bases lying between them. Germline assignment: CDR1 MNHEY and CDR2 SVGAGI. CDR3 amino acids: CASIRAGGGVAFF. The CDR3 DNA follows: TGTGCCAGCATCAGGGCGGGGGGGGGTGTAGCTTTCTTT.